These T cell receptor beta chains were read from a single sample in a study of T cell repertoires in cytomegalovirus infection. TCRdb re-called the reads with MiXCR, one entry per CDR3 protein. Among over 250,000 distinct CDR3 sequences listed, about 23% were seen once. The sample was PBMCs. The receptors shown here come from a human donor in good health (CMV status not recorded). Some clones in this sample may be carry-over from other donors' samples. The CDR3 runs from the conserved cysteine through the conserved F or W. A D gene is named only where the DNA matches it firmly. Clone size is stated in some rows and not others, as once, few, many or a class when expanded.

J gene: TRBJ2-5
V gene: TRBV7-8
clone size: many
D gene: -
CDR3 DNA: TGTGCCAGCAGCATACAGGGCAGTGAGACCCAGTACTTC
CDR3 protein: CASSIQGSETQYF

J gene: TRBJ2-7
V gene: TRBV15
clone size: -
D gene: -
CDR3 DNA: TGTGCCACCAGCAGAGATCCTTGGGGGTACGAGCAGTACTTC
CDR3 protein: CATSRDPWGYEQYF

J gene: TRBJ2-2
V gene: TRBV7-8
clone size: many
D gene: -
CDR3 DNA: TGTGCCAGCAGCTTAGTAGCTCCGACGAACACCGGGGAGCTGTTTTTT
CDR3 protein: CASSLVAPTNTGELFF

J gene: TRBJ2-3
V gene: TRBV5-1
clone size: -
D gene: -
CDR3 DNA: TGCGCCAGCAGCTTGGAGCGGGTCCTAGGCACAGATACGCAGTATTTT
CDR3 protein: CASSLERVLGTDTQYF

J gene: TRBJ1-2
V gene: TRBV28
clone size: -
D gene: -
CDR3 DNA: TGTGCCAGCATCCTTGGGGGGGCTAACTATGGCTACACCTTC
CDR3 protein: CASILGGANYGYTF

J gene: TRBJ2-5
V gene: TRBV6-1
clone size: few
D gene: TRBD1
CDR3 DNA: TGTGCCAGCAGAGATCCGGGACAGGGAAAACAAGAGACCCAGTACTTC
CDR3 protein: CASRDPGQGKQETQYF

J gene: TRBJ2-7
V gene: TRBV5-1
clone size: few
D gene: TRBD1
CDR3 DNA: TGCGCCAGCAGCCCTGGGGGCAGCTCAGGGGGTAGGGACGAGCAGTACTTC
CDR3 protein: CASSPGGSSGGRDEQYF

J gene: TRBJ1-6
V gene: TRBV12-3/TRBV12-4
clone size: many
D gene: TRBD1
CDR3 DNA: TGTGCCAGCAGTCCGCAGGGGGGTTGGAATTCACCCCTCCACTTT
CDR3 protein: CASSPQGGWNSPLHF

J gene: TRBJ2-4
V gene: TRBV14
clone size: -
D gene: TRBD2
CDR3 DNA: TGTGCCAGCAGCCACACAAGACTAGCGGGGATACGAAACATTCAGTACTTC
CDR3 protein: CASSHTRLAGIRNIQYF

J gene: TRBJ1-6
V gene: TRBV28
clone size: -
D gene: -
CDR3 DNA: TGTGCCAGCAGTCCCGGGGGGGGGGGTAAATCACCCCTCCAATTT
CDR3 protein: CASSPGGGGKSPLQF